Below, 11 T cell receptor beta chains from the same sample are listed, as sequenced in a study of shared clonotypes between healthy human individuals. The protocol was immunoSEQ multiplex PCR, while the TCRdb copy is restricted to in-frame clones and leaves out a portion. The repertoire consists of some 2,500,000 clones, with roughly 90% occurring once and the leading ten covering about 0.41%. Sequencing was done on a sample of naive CD4+ T cells from PBMCs. Subset specified: CD45RA+ positively selected. The receptors here all came from a man between 18 and 35 years old in good health. Some clones in this sample may be carry-over from other donors' samples.

The chain couples TRBV7-3 to TRBJ2-2, with a tentative D call TRBD2 (7 bases). CDR1 and CDR2 (germline): SGHTA, FQGTGA. The CDR3 totals 18 residues. Trimming removed 5 bases from V and 2 bases from J, with 21 bases in between. The CDR3 loop reads CASSPRGGQDLNTGELFF. CDR3 nucleotide sequence: TGTGCCAGCAGCCCCCGCGGGGGCCAGGACTTAAACACCGGGGAGCTGTTTTTT. The full variable domain, completed using reference TRBV7-3 and TRBJ2-2, is GAGVSQTPSNKVTEKGKYVELRCDPISGHTALYWYRQSLGQGPEFLIYFQGTGAADDSGLPNDRFFAVRPEGSVSTLKIQRTERGDSAVYLCASSPRGGQDLNTGELFFGEGSRLTVL.

In the case of this clone: A junction boundary mismatches the germline segment, possibly from a read error. J is TRBJ2-7 and V is TRBV7-3, with D possibly TRBD1 on 6 matching bases. Germline V gene lookup returns CDR1 SGHTA and CDR2 FQGTGA. The CDR3 is 13 residues long. CDR3 loop: CASSQLQGIEQYF. In DNA form, the CDR3 reads TGCGCCAGCAGCCAATTGCAGGGGATCGAGCAGTACTTC. Full variable domain (missing parts from reference TRBV7-3 and TRBJ2-7): GAGVSQTPSNKVTEKGKYVELRCDPISGHTALYWYRQSLGQGPEFLIYFQGTGAADDSGLPNDRFFAVRPEGSVSTLKIQRTERGDSAVYLCASSQLQGIEQYFGPGTRLTVT.

V usage is TRBV5-1 and J usage is TRBJ2-7; D is ambiguous. Germline lookup yields CDR1 SGHRS and CDR2 YFSETQ. V was shortened by 5 bases and J by 1 base, with 16 bases between the two germline ends. The CDR3 extends over 15 amino acids. For the CDR3, the DNA is TGCGCCAGCAGGCTGCTACCGACACGATCCTACGAGCAGTACTTC. It is translated as CASRLLPTRSYEQYF.

The J gene is TRBJ1-3, the V gene TRBV18; D possibly corresponds to TRBD1 (6 bases). Germline CDR1 is KGHSH and CDR2 is LQKENI. V lost 2 bases to trimming and J lost 1 base, with 15 bases between them. The CDR3 is made up of 17 amino acids. CDR3 DNA: TGTGCCAGCTCACCAAGACAGGTTCCTGCTTCTGGAAACACCATATATTTT. It encodes CASSPRQVPASGNTIYF.

The rearrangement links TRBV4-3 to TRBJ2-1; no reliable D call. With 4 bases removed from V and 10 bases from J, the gap between germline ends came to 20 bases. Germline assignment: CDR1 LGHNA and CDR2 YSLEER. The CDR3 totals 15 residues. In DNA form, the CDR3 reads TGCGCCAGCAGCCCGAGATACGCCTCCCCAAGGGAGCAGTTCTTC. Translating gives CASSPRYASPREQFF.

This clone was detected once. V gene TRBV6-5 combines with J gene TRBJ2-7; perhaps TRBD2 as D (7 bases). Germline V gives CDR1 MNHEY, CDR2 SVGAGI. The CDR3 has 15 residues. The V end lost 1 base, the J end lost 5 bases, and 15 bases lay between the germline ends. The CDR3 nucleotides are TGTGCCAGCAGTTACTTTCGGGGGGCGCAAAACGAGCAGTACTTC. It translates to CASSYFRGAQNEQYF.

This chain joins TRBV6-5 and TRBJ2-6; TRBD1 or TRBD2 may be the D gene (5 bases each). Trimming pared 6 bases from V and 1 base from J, leaving 10 bases between. The germline V gene encodes CDR1 MNHEY and CDR2 SVGAGI. The CDR3 is 15 residues long. CDR3: CASSRDASGANVLTF. CDR3 nucleotide sequence: TGTGCCAGCAGCCGGGACGCGTCTGGGGCCAACGTCCTGACTTTC.

This clone appeared a single time. The CDR3 here is CASSPATSGQLAEQYF. CDR3 nucleotides: TGTGCCAGCTCTCCGGCTACTAGCGGACAGCTTGCCGAGCAGTACTTC. The chain links TRBV18 to TRBJ2-7, with 8 bases aligning to TRBD2. The trim removed 6 bases at V and 6 bases at J, leaving 16 bases unmatched. The CDR3 spans 16 residues. The V gene's germline CDR1 is KGHSH and CDR2 LQKENI.

The chain links TRBV6-1 to TRBJ1-2, with D perhaps matching TRBD1 (6 bases). Trimming cost V 0 bases and J 5 bases, with 10 bases left between them. The CDR3 is 14 amino acids. Germline CDR1 is MNHNS and CDR2 is SASEGT. CDR3 bases: TGTGCCAGCAGTGAAGCACCCCAGGGGTATGGCTACACCTTC. Protein product: CASSEAPQGYGYTF.

This chain connects TRBV7-3 to TRBJ2-1; D not resolved. Germline V CDR1 and CDR2: SGHTA, FQGTGA. The CDR3 spans 13 residues. The V gene lost 5 bases and the J gene lost 10 bases, with 15 bases spanning the gap. The CDR3 DNA is TGTGCCAGCAGCCTCGACCGGGTCAGAGAGCAGTTCTTC. Amino acids: CASSLDRVREQFF.

The chain joins TRBV4-1 to TRBJ1-3; 10 bases are shared with TRBD1. V shed 2 bases and J 1 base; nucleotides not matched to a gene: 5. The CDR3 runs to 17 residues. The germline CDR1 and CDR2 sequences are MGHRA and YSYEKL. CDR3 loop: CASSQPTGGASGNTIYF. The CDR3, as DNA: TGCGCCAGCAGCCAACCGACAGGGGGCGCGTCTGGAAACACCATATATTTT.